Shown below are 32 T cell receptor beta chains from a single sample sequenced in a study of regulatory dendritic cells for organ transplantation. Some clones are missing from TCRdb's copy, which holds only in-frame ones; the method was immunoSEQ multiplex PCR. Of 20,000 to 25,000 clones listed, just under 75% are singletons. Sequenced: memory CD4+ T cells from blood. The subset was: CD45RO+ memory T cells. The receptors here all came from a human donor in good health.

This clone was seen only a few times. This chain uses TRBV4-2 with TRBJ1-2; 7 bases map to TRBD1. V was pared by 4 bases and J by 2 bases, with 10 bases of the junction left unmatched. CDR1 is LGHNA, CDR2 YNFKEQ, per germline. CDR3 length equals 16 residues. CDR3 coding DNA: TGTGCCAGCAGCCTGGAGGGGGGACAGACAAACTATGGCTACACCTTC. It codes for CASSLEGGQTNYGYTF.

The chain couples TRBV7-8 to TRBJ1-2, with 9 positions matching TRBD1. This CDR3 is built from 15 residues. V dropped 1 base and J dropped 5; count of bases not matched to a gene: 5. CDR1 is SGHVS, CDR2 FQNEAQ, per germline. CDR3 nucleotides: TGTGCCAGCAGCTTAGACCCGACAGGGGGGTATGGCTACACCTTC. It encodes CASSLDPTGGYGYTF. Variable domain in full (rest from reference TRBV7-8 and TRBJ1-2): GAGVSQSPRYKVAKRGQDVALRCDPISGHVSLFWYQQALGQGPEFLTYFQNEAQLDKSGLPSDRFFAERPEGSVSTLKIQRTQQEDSAVYLCASSLDPTGGYGYTFGSGTRLTVV.

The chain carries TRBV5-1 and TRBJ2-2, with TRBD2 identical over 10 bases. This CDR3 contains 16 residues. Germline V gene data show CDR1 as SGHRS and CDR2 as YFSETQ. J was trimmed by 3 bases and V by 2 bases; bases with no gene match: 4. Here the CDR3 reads CASSLAGGPDTGELFF. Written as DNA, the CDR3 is TGCGCCAGCAGCTTAGCGGGGGGGCCGGACACCGGGGAGCTGTTTTTT.

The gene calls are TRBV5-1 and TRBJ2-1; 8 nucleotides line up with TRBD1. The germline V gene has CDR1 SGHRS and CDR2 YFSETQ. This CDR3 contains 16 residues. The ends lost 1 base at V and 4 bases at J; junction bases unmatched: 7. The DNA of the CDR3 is TGCGCCAGCAGCTTGACGAGCACAGGGGGGTACAATGAGCAGTTCTTC. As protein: CASSLTSTGGYNEQFF.

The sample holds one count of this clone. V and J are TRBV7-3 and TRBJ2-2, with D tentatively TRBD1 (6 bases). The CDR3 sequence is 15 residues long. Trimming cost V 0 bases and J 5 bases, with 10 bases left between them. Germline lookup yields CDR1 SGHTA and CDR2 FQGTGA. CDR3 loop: CASSLTITGTGELFF. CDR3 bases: TGTGCCAGCAGCTTAACTATAACAGGGACCGGGGAGCTGTTTTTT.

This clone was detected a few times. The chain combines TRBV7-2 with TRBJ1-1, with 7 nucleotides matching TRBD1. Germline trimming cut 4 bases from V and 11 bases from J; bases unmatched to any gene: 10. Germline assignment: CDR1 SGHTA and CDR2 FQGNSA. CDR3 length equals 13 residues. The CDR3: CASSSQPGQFAFF. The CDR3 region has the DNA TGTGCCAGCAGCTCCCAACCGGGACAGTTCGCTTTCTTT.

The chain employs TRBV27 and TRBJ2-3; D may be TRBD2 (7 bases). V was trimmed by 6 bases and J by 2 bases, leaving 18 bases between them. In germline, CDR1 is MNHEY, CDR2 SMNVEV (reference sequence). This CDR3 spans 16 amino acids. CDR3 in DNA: TGTGCCAGCAGATCAGGTGAGGGGGGGGTCACAGATACGCAGTATTTT. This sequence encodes CASRSGEGGVTDTQYF.

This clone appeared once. This CDR3 reads CASSYSTGSQGETQYF. DNA for the CDR3: TGTGCCAGCAGTTACTCGACAGGATCCCAGGGGGAGACCCAGTACTTC. The chain combines TRBV6-5 with TRBJ2-5; D is possibly TRBD1 (6 bases). The V end lost 0 bases, the J end lost 5 bases, and 16 bases lay between the germline ends. Per germline, CDR1 MNHEY and CDR2 SVGAGI. There are 16 residues in the CDR3.

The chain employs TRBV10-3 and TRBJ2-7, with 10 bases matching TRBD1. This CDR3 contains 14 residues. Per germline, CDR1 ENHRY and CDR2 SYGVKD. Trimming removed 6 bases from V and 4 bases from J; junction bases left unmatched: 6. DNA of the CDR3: TGTGCCATCAGGGGGACAGGGGTAATTTACGAGCAGTACTTC. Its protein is CAIRGTGVIYEQYF.

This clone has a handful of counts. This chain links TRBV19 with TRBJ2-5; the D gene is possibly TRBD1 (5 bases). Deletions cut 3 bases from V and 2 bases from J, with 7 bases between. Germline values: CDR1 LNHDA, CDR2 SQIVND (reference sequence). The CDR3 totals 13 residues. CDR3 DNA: TGTGCCAGTAGTATGGACAAACAAGAGACCCAGTACTTC. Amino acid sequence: CASSMDKQETQYF.

The CDR3 spells CASSPRRSQETQYF. CDR3 nucleotides: TGTGCCAGCAGCCCGAGGAGATCCCAAGAGACCCAGTACTTC. V usage is TRBV7-8 and J usage is TRBJ2-5; D is unresolved. Trimming cost V 5 bases and J 1 base, with 11 bases left between them. Germline V CDR1 and CDR2: SGHVS, FQNEAQ. This CDR3 has 14 residues.

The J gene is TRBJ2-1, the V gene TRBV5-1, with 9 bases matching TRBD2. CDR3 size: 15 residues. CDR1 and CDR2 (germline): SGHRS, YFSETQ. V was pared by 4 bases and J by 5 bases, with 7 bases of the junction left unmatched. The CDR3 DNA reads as TGCGCCAGCAGCGATCAGCGGGGGGCGGACAATGAGCAGTTCTTC. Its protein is CASSDQRGADNEQFF.

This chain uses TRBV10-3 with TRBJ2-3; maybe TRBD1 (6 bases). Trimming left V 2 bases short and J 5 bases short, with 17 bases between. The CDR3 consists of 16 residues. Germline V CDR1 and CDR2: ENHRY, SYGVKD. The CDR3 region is CAISEVPTGMGDTQYF. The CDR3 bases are TGTGCCATCAGTGAGGTCCCCACAGGGATGGGAGATACGCAGTATTTT.

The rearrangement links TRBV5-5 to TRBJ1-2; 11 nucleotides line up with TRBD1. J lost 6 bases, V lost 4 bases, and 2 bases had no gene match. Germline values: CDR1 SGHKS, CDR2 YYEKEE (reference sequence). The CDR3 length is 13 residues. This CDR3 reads CASSGGQGDGYTF. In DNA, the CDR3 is TGTGCCAGCAGCGGGGGACAGGGGGATGGCTACACCTTC. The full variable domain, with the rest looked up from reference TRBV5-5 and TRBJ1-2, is DAGVTQSPTHLIKTRGQQVTLRCSPISGHKSVSWYQQVLGQGPQFIFQYYEKEERGRGNFPDRFSARQFPNYSSELNVNALLLGDSALYLCASSGGQGDGYTFGSGTRLTVV.

CDR3 nucleotide sequence: TGTGCCAGCAGCTTCGGACAGAAACGCACAGATACGCAGTATTTT. Protein sequence: CASSFGQKRTDTQYF. The chain links TRBV9 to TRBJ2-3, with a possible D match to TRBD1 (6 bases). This CDR3 spans 15 amino acids. Between the trimmed V and J ends, which lost 4 bases and 1 base, there was a span of 13 bases. Looked up from germline, CDR1 is SGDLS and CDR2 is YYNGEE.

CDR3 protein: CASSVGEFSGANVLTF. In nucleotides, the CDR3 is TGTGCCAGCAGCGTAGGAGAATTTTCTGGGGCCAACGTCCTGACTTTC. The chain employs TRBV9 and TRBJ2-6, with D hard to call. Germline V gene lookup returns CDR1 SGDLS and CDR2 YYNGEE. This CDR3 is built from 16 residues. The V end was cut by 0 bases, the J end by 1 base, with 8 bases between.

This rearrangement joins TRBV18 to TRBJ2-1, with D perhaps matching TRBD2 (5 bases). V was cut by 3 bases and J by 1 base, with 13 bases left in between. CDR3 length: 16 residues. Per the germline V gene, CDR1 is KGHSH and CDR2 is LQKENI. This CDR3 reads CASSPTLRVSYNEQFF. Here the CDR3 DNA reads TGTGCCAGCTCACCCACCCTGCGGGTATCCTACAATGAGCAGTTCTTC.

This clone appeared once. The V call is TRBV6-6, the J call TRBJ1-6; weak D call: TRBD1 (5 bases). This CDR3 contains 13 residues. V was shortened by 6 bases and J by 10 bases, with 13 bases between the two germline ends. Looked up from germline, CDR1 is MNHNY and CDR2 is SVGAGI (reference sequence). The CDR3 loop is CASRADSDSPLHF. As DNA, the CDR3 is TGTGCCAGCAGAGCCGACAGTGACTCACCCCTCCACTTT.

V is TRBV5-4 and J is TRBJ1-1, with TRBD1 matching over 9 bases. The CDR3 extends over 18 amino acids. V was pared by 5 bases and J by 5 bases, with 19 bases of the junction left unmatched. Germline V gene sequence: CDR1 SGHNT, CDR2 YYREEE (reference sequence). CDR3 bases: TGTGCCAGCAGTAGGGGGGTTGGGGACAGGGATCCGAGAACTGAAGCTTTCTTT. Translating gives CASSRGVGDRDPRTEAFF.

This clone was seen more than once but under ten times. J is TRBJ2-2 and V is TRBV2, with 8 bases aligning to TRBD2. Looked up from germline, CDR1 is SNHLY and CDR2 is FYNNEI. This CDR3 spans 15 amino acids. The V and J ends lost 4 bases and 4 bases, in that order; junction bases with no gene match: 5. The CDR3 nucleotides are TGTGCCAGCAGTGGTCCAGCGGGGGTCACCGGGGAGCTGTTTTTT. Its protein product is CASSGPAGVTGELFF.

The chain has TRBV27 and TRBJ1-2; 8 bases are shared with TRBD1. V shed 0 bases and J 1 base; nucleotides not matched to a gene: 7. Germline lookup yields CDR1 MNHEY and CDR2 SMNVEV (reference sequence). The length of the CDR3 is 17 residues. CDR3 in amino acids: CASSLSARGLGNYGYTF. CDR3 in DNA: TGTGCCAGCAGTTTATCGGCCAGGGGGCTCGGTAACTATGGCTACACCTTC.

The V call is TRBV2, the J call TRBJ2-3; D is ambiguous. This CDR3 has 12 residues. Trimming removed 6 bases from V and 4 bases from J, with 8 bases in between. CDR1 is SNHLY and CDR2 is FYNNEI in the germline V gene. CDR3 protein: CASSATADTQYF. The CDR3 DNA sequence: TGTGCCAGCAGCGCAACTGCAGATACGCAGTATTTT.

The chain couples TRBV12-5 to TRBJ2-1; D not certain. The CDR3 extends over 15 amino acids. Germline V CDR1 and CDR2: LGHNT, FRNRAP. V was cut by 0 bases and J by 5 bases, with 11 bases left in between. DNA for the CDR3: TGTGCTAGTGGTTTGGTATCCGCAGGTAACAATGAGCAGTTCTTC. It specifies CASGLVSAGNNEQFF.

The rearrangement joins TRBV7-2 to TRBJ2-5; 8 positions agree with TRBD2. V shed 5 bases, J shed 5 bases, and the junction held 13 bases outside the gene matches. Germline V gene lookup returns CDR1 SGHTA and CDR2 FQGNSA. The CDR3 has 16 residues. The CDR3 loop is CASSPNTGGQGETQYF. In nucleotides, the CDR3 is TGTGCCAGCAGCCCCAACACGGGGGGGCAGGGCGAGACCCAGTACTTC.

The CDR3 DNA sequence: TGCAGCGTTGATGCGAGCGGGGGGGCCACCGGGGAGCTGTTTTTT. It yields the protein CSVDASGGATGELFF. The rearrangement joins TRBV29-1 to TRBJ2-2; 10 positions match TRBD2. Germline assignment: CDR1 SQVTM and CDR2 ANQGSEA. The CDR3 spans 15 residues. Trimming took 3 bases from V and 4 from J; bases not matched to a gene: 5.

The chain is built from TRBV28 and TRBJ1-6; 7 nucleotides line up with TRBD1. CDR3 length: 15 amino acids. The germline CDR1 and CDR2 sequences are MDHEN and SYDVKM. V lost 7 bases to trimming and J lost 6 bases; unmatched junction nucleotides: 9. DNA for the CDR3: TGTGCCAGCACCTCCCTGACAGGGCTTAATTCACCCCTCCACTTT. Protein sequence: CASTSLTGLNSPLHF.

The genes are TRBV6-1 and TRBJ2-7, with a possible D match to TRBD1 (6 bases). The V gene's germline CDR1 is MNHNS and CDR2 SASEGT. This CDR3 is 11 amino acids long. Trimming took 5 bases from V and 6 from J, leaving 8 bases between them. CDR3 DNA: TGTGCCAGCAGTACAGGGCGCGAGCAGTACTTC. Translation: CASSTGREQYF.

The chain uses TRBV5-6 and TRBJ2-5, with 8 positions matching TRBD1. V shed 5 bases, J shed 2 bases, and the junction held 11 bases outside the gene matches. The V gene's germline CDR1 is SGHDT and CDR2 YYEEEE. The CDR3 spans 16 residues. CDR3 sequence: CASSFGQGGIQETQYF. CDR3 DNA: TGTGCCAGCAGTTTCGGACAGGGAGGAATTCAAGAGACCCAGTACTTC.

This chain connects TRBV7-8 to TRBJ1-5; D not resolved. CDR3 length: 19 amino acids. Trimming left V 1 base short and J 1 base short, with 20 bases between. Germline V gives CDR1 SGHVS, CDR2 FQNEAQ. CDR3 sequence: CASSLGDWSSGLSNQPQHF. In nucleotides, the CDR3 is TGTGCCAGCAGCTTAGGCGATTGGTCTTCGGGGTTGAGCAATCAGCCCCAGCATTTT. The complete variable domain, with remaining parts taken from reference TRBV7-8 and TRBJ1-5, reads GAGVSQSPRYKVAKRGQDVALRCDPISGHVSLFWYQQALGQGPEFLTYFQNEAQLDKSGLPSDRFFAERPEGSVSTLKIQRTQQEDSAVYLCASSLGDWSSGLSNQPQHFGDGTRLSIL.

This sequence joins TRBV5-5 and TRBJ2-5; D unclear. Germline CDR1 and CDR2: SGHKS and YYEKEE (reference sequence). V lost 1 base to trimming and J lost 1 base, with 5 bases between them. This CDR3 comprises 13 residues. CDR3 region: CASSLTVQETQYF. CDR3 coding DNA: TGTGCCAGCAGCTTGACGGTCCAAGAGACCCAGTACTTC.

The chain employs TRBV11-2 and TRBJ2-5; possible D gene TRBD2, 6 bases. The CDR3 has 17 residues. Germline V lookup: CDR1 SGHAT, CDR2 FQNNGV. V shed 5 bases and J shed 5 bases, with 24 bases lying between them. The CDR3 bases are TGTGCCAGCAGCCTCGAGGGGCTAGCGTCCTCTCCGGAGACCCAGTACTTC. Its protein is CASSLEGLASSPETQYF.

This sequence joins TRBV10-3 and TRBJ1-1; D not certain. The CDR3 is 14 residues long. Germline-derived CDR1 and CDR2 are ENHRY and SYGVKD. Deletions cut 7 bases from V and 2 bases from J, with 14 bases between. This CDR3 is CAITQTSQNTEAFF. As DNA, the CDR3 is TGTGCCATCACCCAGACAAGCCAAAACACTGAAGCTTTCTTT.